This T cell receptor beta chain was documented in a study of T cell responses to AZD1222 COVID-19 vaccine (dated by TCRdb to the early 2020s). With regard to the full study: TCR sequencing was performed for fewer than 250 trial participants, of whom about 200 were given two doses of AZD1222 and some 25 were given two doses of MenACWY control vaccine. Trial participants were enrolled by age into 18-55, 56-69 and 70-plus year subgroups, with roughly 150, 30 and 60 TCR-sequenced participants respectively.

What the work shows at the level of the full study, not this receptor alone: A significant rise in spike-specific TCR breadth and depth was observed after two AZD1222 doses relative to day 0 and relative to MenACWY recipients. Reportedly, close to half of the unique spike-specific TCRs recognized epitopes lying outside the regions that are mutated in the B.1.351 and B.1.1.7 variants. Most participants were white British and females outnumbered males, and the authors suggested that clonal diversity may have been underestimated. CD4 TCRs associated with the vaccine covered the entire spike protein, and the dominant responses were in regions 160-218 and 743-854. Conclusions about previously exposed vaccinees were limited because only 5 or 6 AZD1222 recipients were SARS-CoV-2 seropositive at baseline. The 56-69-year group was small, and its depth increase did not reach significance, likely because of low power. Because no day 14 peak-response samples were available, repertoires were characterized only after the peak T cell response.

Trimming leaves V shorter by 2 bases and J shorter by 6 bases, with the junction holding 8 bases beyond the gene matches. Reading the germline V gene (reference sequence) gives CDR1 SEHNR and CDR2 FQNEAQ. The CDR3 spans 15 residues, from the cysteine through the phenylalanine. The CDR3 DNA has 45 bases and is translated from base 1. Sample time point, as interpreted from the label and publication: about 28 days (+/-7) after the second vaccine dose. AZD1222 recipients given second doses at about 4 weeks or at about 12 weeks were pooled, since spike-specific TCR depth and breadth were not found to differ between the two schedules. Samples from vaccinated people were obtained from the UK trials COV001 and COV002, which included a single-blind randomized controlled phase 2/3 trial of AZD1222 (ChAdOx1 nCoV-19) in healthy adults. For TCRbeta chain sequencing, PBMC samples from trial participants were taken at day 0 and at day 28 after the second dose.

The CDR3 regions of human TCRbeta chains were analyzed by immunosequencing. Per the authors' processing: Repertoire TCRs were checked for matches against a reference library of SARS-CoV-2-specific TCRs that had been generated using the MIRA antigen-specificity platform. Breadth was defined as the fraction of unique TCRs that were SARS-CoV-2-associated, and depth was defined as the fraction of total T cells that were SARS-CoV-2-associated. Using the MIRA data, every spike-specific TCR was mapped to the spike region that the TCR reacted to and assigned to either a CD4 or a CD8 class. Log10-transformed breadth and depth values were compared by one-way ANOVA with Sidak's multiple comparisons tests. What TCRdb holds here is the immuneACCESS table cut down to in-frame rearrangements. Part of the clones is not present; checked against another copy, under half of the missing clones reflect an unresolved V gene, and the others are unexplained. V and J calls plus clone size are reproduced from that table; the DNA served to infer D and trimming. The sample includes around 130,000 clones, with 80% to 95% observed a single time. The ten largest clones take up roughly 1.1% of the sample.

This clone was seen a single time. There is no known antigen for this receptor. Per-nucleotide qualities are absent, and no much larger clonotype sits a single base away. The starting material was peripheral blood, obtained 28 days after the second AZD1222 dose. This clonotype was sampled from an adult who received the AZD1222 COVID-19 vaccine. The sequence links TRBV7-9 to TRBJ1-2; TRBD1 matches 8 bases in the middle. The CDR3 in this case is CASSLLGTGYNGYTF. In nucleotide form, the sequence is TGTGCCAGCAGCTTATTAGGGACAGGTTATAATGGCTACACCTTC.